This TCR beta chain was retrieved from a study of cytomegalovirus exposure and HLA in healthy donors. Study overall: It was reported in a later analysis that the same platform had been used for the 120 or so validation repertoires as for the approximately 670 first-cohort repertoires.

The study, taken as a whole, reports: As was reported, the classifier diagnosed cytomegalovirus status with high specificity and sensitivity.

Profiling relied on immunoSEQ multiplex PCR, and the TCRdb table lists in-frame clones only, not all of them. The table includes 160,000 or so clones, approximately 87% detected once. Trimming took off 2 bases at V and 4 bases at J, with 12 bases between the two ends. Germline loops: CDR1 LNHNV, CDR2 YYDKDF (reference sequence). This CDR3 is built from 15 residues. Comments on this clone: Its antigen is as yet unknown.

The sequencing sample was made of PBMCs. The sequence came from a woman in her twenties or thirties in good health and CMV-seronegative. The chain joins TRBV15 to TRBJ1-5; the D is unclear. The CDR3 is CATSRPPLTNQPQHF. The CDR3 region has the DNA TGTGCCACCAGCAGACCGCCCTTGACTAATCAGCCCCAGCATTTT. The full variable domain, with the rest looked up from reference TRBV15 and TRBJ1-5, is DAMVIQNPRYQVTQFGKPVTLSCSQTLNHNVMYWYQQKSSQAPKLLFHYYDKDFNNEADTPDNFQSRRPNTSFCFLDIRSPGLGDTAMYLCATSRPPLTNQPQHFGDGTRLSIL.